This T cell receptor (beta chain) came from a study of low-dose radiotherapy and immunotherapy resistance in tumors. With TRAV- and TRBV-specific primers, first-strand cDNA was made, covering the alpha and beta chains. The authors amplified TCRs for about 20 PCR cycles with a constant-region primer and a V-primer adapter. TCRdb processed the reads anew with MiXCR; each CDR3 protein has one entry. The sample yields roughly 100,000 distinct CDR3 sequences, about a fifth seen once. This CDR3 is built from 16 residues. V shed 4 bases, J shed 3 bases, and the junction held 7 bases outside the gene matches. Germline V gene lookup returns CDR1 SGHRS and CDR2 YFSETQ. The time point denotes: after trial treatment. Treatment specified: LDRT plus nivolumab, ipilimumab, low-dose cyclophosphamide and aspirin (RACIN trial). This clonotype was seen a few times.

The starting material was PBMCs, obtained after low-dose radiotherapy plus immunotherapy. This clonotype originated in a male donor with prostate cancer. V gene TRBV5-1 combines with J gene TRBJ2-3; 11 bases align to TRBD1. The CDR3 loop is CASSIGQGARTDTQYF. The DNA of the CDR3 is TGCGCCAGCAGCATCGGACAGGGGGCTCGGACAGATACGCAGTATTTT.